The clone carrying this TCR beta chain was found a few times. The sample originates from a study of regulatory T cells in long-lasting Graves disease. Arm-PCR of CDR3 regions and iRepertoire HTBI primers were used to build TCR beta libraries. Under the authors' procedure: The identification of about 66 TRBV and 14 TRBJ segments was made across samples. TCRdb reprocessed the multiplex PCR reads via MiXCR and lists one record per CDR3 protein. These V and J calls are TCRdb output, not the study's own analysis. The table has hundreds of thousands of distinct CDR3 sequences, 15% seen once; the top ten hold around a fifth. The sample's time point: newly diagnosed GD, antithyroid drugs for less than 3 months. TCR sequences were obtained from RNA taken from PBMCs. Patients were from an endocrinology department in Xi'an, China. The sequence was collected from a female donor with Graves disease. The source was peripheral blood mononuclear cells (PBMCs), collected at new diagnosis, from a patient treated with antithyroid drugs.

CDR3 loop: CASSADRGQLTSPLHF. The CDR3, as DNA: TGTGCCAGCAGCGCCGACAGGGGACAACTTACTTCACCCCTCCACTTT. V gene TRBV5-6 combines with J gene TRBJ1-6, with 8 nucleotides matching TRBD1. V shed 4 bases and J 9 bases; nucleotides not matched to a gene: 12. The CDR3 contains 16 residues. Germline loops: CDR1 SGHDT, CDR2 YYEEEE. The full variable domain, in which reference TRBV5-6 and TRBJ1-6 provide the parts outside the CDR3, is DAGVTQSPTHLIKTRGQQVTLRCSPKSGHDTVSWYQQALGQGPQFIFQYYEEEERQRGNFPDRFSGHQFPNYSSELNVNALLLGDSALYLCASSADRGQLTSPLHFGNGTRLTVT.